This TCR beta chain derives from a study of T cells in Graves' hyperthyroidism and ophthalmopathy. Study overall: Before treatment of any kind, peripheral blood was taken at initial diagnosis. Whole-study findings and limits: Separating ophthalmopathy from stable hyperthyroidism was achieved by a 13 V-J model.

Diagnosing involved the use of clinical symptoms, serum thyroxine and TRAb, thyroid ultrasound and orbital computed tomography. Amplification targeted TCR beta CDR3 regions from RNA transcripts. When the TCR CDR3 underwent first-round RT-PCR, the HTBI primer set was used. TCRdb ran MiXCR on the multiplex PCR reads and lists one entry per CDR3 protein. The repertoire includes roughly 380,000 distinct CDR3 sequences, approximately 14% of them detected once, and 4% to 6.5% sits in the top ten. The germline gives CDR1 DFQATT, CDR2 SNEGSKA (reference sequence). The V segment lost 6 bases and the J segment 5 bases; nucleotides outside the gene matches: 12. This CDR3 comprises 17 residues. This clonotype has ten or more counts. As yet, its antigen is unknown.

The receptor was derived from a woman under 30 with Graves' hyperthyroidism. Sequenced: blood. This sequence joins TRBV20-1 and TRBJ2-1; 14 nucleotides line up with TRBD2. CDR3 DNA: TGCAGTGCGAAAGGGACTAGCGGGAGTCGTCGGGACAATGAGCAGTTCTTC. It specifies CSAKGTSGSRRDNEQFF.